This T cell receptor beta chain was sequenced in a study of T cells in Graves' hyperthyroidism and ophthalmopathy. Study summary: Peripheral blood samples were taken at initial diagnosis, prior to any treatment.

What was amplified from RNA transcripts were TCR beta CDR3 regions. The study used the HTBI primer set for a first-round RT-PCR of the TCR CDR3. TCRdb fed the multiplex PCR reads into MiXCR, producing one record per CDR3 protein. This sample has 350,000 to 400,000 distinct CDR3 sequences, with 14% to 15% found just once. V was trimmed by 5 bases and J by 12 bases, leaving 17 bases between them. The CDR3 sequence is 13 residues long. The rearrangement links TRBV12-3 or TRBV12-4 to TRBJ2-1, with no clear D. The sequenced material came from blood. This TCR came from a woman between 25 and 40 years old with Graves' hyperthyroidism. Written as DNA, the CDR3 is TGTGCCAGCAGTCCCCCCTCCGCGTTGACGCAGTTCTTC. Its translation is CASSPPSALTQFF.